There are a few counts of the clone carrying this T cell receptor (beta chain). The antigen remains undetermined. The data were obtained in a study of T cell repertoires in cytomegalovirus infection. Across the study: HLA-B-restricted CMV epitopes that are well studied were used alongside recently identified HLA-C-restricted ones. Public TCR beta signature analysis indicated the presence of both CMV infection and matching HLA type.

This CDR3 has 15 residues. V lost 0 bases and J 10 bases, leaving 14 bases between the germline ends. CDR1 SGHDT and CDR2 YYEEEE come from the germline V gene. Using its own MiXCR run on the reads, TCRdb lists one record per CDR3 protein. The sample has some 310,000 distinct CDR3 sequences, roughly 25% seen once. Study-wide results and limits: Cumulative frequency of public TCR beta families picked out carriers of CMV plus the relevant HLA. Ex vivo responses were dominated by HLA-C-restricted CMV-specific TCR beta clonotypes.

The source material was cultured PBMCs, sampled from culture after CMV antigen stimulation. The receptor was isolated from a human donor in good health (CMV status not recorded). Some clones in this sample may be carry-over from other donors' samples. This chain links TRBV5-6 with TRBJ1-6; tentative D call: TRBD1 (6 bases). This chain's CDR3 is CASSLGAGVGSPLHF. The CDR3 DNA reads TGTGCCAGCAGCTTGGGGGCAGGGGTAGGATCACCCCTCCACTTT. Based on the CDR3 plus reference TRBV5-6 and TRBJ1-6, the full variable domain is DAGVTQSPTHLIKTRGQQVTLRCSPKSGHDTVSWYQQALGQGPQFIFQYYEEEERQRGNFPDRFSGHQFPNYSSELNVNALLLGDSALYLCASSLGAGVGSPLHFGNGTRLTVT.